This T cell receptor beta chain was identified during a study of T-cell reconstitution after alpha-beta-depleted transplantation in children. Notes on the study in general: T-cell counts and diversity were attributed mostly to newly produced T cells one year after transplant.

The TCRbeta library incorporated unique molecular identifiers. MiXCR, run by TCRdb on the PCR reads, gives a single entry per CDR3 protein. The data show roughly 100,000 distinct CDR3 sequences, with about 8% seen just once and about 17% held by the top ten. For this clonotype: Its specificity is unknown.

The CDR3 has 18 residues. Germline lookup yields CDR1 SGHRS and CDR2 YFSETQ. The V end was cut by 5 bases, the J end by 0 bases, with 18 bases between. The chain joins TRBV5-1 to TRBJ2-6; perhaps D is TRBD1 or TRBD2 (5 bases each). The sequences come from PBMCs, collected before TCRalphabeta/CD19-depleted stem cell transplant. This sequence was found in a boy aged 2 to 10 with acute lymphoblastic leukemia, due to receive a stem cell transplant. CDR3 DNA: TGCGCCAGCAGTGCATACCCGGGACCGAGCTCTGGGGCCAACGTCCTGACTTTC. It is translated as CASSAYPGPSSGANVLTF. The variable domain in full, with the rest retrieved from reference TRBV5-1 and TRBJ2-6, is KAGVTQTPRYLIKTRGQQVTLSCSPISGHRSVSWYQQTPGQGLQFLFEYFSETQRNKGNFPGRFSGRQFSNSRSEMNVSTLELGDSALYLCASSAYPGPSSGANVLTFGAGSRLTVL.